This paragraph reports one TCR beta chain. It lacks a known antigen. No much larger clone is present one base from it, and per-base qualities are unavailable. Using the deep immunoSEQ assay, multiplex PCR amplified TCR CDR3 regions from genomic DNA. For each cell subset, the extracted genomic DNA was distributed evenly across all wells of several immunoSEQ 96-well plates, and each plate served as one replicate. For sorted subsets, approximately 0.2 ug of genomic DNA, equivalent to 25,000 to 35,000 T cell genomes, went into each replicate PCR. Purified libraries were measured with a Qubit 3.0 fluorometer, size-checked on a Bioanalyzer 2100, and measured again with the KAPA Library Quantification kit. A separate single-read 150-cycle Illumina NextSeq 550 flow cell was used to sequence each immunoSEQ 96-well plate. The source study handled its data this way. Because the immunoSEQ output held only junctional sequences and lacked quality scores, the filtering could not match the filtering applied to full-length reads. Sequences were annotated with PyIR, a Python wrapper for IgBLAST v1.9, using IMGT germline references to assign V/J genes and CDR3. Any read was removed if the V/J assignment was weak (E-value above 1e-6), the CDR3 was missing, or the read contained stop codons, out-of-frame junctions, or ambiguous translated residues. A V3J clonotype was defined by an identical inferred V gene, J gene, and CDR3 amino acid sequence. Percentage overlap between repertoires was calculated by dividing the number of shared unique clonotypes by the size of the smaller repertoire. Repertoire richness was assessed with RTK rarefaction, the Chao1 estimator, and Recon v2.1 estimates of unobserved clonotypes. Generation probabilities were computed with OLGA for all TCRbeta clonotypes obtained by the gDNA method from several donors. TCRdb re-hosts the immuneACCESS table, in-frame sequences only. Its copies lack some clones; in the studies checked, an unresolved V gene accounts for under half of them, and the cause for the rest is not known. Clone size and the V and J calls come from that table; the DNA yielded D and trimming. In all, the sample holds roughly 2.1 million clones, and about 92% of those were seen once. Around 1.7% of the sample lies in the top ten.

This sample is drawn from a study of shared clonotypes between healthy human individuals (TCRdb year 2020). About the study as a whole: Three men and a couple of women, aged 18 to 49 years, made up the cohort. Per donor, three plates each were used for CD4 naive and CD4 memory, two for CD8 naive, and one for CD8 memory. To estimate repertoire size and how much clonotypes are shared between individuals, the study performed deep sequencing of blood TCR repertoires from roughly five healthy adults. To increase sequencing depth and limit assay-specific biases, different laboratories used diverse techniques to prepare libraries and sequence TCR repertoires. Between about 0.94 and 8.9 billion PBMCs per donor were obtained by leukapheresis.

CD8 naive samples were obtained by positive selection for CCR7 among CD45RO-negative cells, yielding a CD45RA+CCR7+ population from which TemRA cells were excluded. Healthy HIV-negative adults with no recently reported acute infections or vaccinations were included as donors. Every donor was a Caucasian adult living in Nashville, Tennessee, USA. After blood collection by leukapheresis, PBMCs were isolated using Ficoll-Histopaque density gradient centrifugation and then cryopreserved in the vapor phase of liquid nitrogen. Analytical flow cytometry was used to check the purity and quantity of each magnetically sorted T cell population. Genomic DNA was isolated from each sorted fraction and quantified by UV absorbance on a Nanodrop 2000c. Taken from the germline V gene, the CDR1 and CDR2 loops are MDHEN and SYDVKM. Relative to germline, V is 7 bases shorter and J is 2 bases shorter, with 12 bases between their ends. From cysteine to phenylalanine, the CDR3 is 13 amino acids long. The read is trimmed to its CDR3 DNA, 39 bases read in frame from base 1.

General conclusions and limits of the study: Incomplete sequencing was indicated by rarefaction of sorted-subset datasets, despite the large sequencing depth. Naive subsets generally had larger estimated clonotype richness than memory subsets. Sampling was limited to blood, and TCR repertoires in tissue likely differ from TCR repertoires in blood. Based on pairwise subsampling, the degree of clonotype sharing among donors was expected to be affected by sequencing depth. Roughly 5.2% of naive CD4, around 4% of naive CD8, 2% to 2.5% of memory CD4, and 0.35% to 0.5% of memory CD8 clonotypes were shared across four donors. Clonotypes shared by all four sorted-subset donors showed higher generation probabilities than non-shared clonotypes. The genetic and exposure-history diversity represented was limited by the small number of donors.

The sample taken for sequencing was naive CD8+ T cells from PBMCs. What this sample's cell subset or site label stands for: CD45RA+CCR7+. This receptor chain uses TRBV28 and TRBJ2-7; no D gene call is confident. This TCR was sampled from a man aged 18 to 30 in good health. Some clones in this sample may be carry-over from other donors' samples. The DNA reads as follows: TGTGCCAGCACTTCGGACCCAGCCTACGAGCAGTACTTC. This sequence encodes CASTSDPAYEQYF.